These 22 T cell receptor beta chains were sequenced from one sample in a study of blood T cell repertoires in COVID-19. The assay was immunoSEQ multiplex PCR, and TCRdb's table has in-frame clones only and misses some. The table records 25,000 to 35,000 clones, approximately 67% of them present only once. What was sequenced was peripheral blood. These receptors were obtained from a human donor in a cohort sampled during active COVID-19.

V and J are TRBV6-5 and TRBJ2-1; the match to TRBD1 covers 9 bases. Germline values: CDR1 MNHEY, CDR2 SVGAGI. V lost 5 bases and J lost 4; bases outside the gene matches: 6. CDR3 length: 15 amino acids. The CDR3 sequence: CASSHTGGSYNEQFF. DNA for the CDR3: TGTGCCAGCAGTCACACAGGGGGCTCATACAATGAGCAGTTCTTC.

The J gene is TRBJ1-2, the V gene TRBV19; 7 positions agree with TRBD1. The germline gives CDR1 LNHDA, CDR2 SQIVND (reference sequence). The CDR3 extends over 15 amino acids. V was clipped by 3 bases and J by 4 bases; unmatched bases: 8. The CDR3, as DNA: TGTGCCAGTAGTATTAGGGGACAGCAGATCTATGGCTACACCTTC. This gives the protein CASSIRGQQIYGYTF.

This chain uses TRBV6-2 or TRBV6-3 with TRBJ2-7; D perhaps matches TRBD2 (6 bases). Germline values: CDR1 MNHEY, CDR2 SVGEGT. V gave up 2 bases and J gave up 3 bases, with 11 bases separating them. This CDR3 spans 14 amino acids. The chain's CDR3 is CASSYGEAYYEQYF. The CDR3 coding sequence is TGTGCCAGCAGTTACGGGGAGGCCTACTACGAGCAGTACTTC.

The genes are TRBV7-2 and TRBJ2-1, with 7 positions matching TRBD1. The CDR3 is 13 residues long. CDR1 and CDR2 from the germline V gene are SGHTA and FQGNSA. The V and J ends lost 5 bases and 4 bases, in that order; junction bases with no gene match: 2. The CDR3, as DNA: TGTGCCAGCAGCACGGACAGGTACAATGAGCAGTTCTTC. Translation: CASSTDRYNEQFF.

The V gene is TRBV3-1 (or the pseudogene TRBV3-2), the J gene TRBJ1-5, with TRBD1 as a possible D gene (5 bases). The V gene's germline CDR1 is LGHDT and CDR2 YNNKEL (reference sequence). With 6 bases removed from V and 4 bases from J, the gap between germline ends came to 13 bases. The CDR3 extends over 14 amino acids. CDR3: CASSWGVDNQPQHF. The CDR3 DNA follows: TGTGCCAGCAGTTGGGGGGTAGATAATCAGCCCCAGCATTTT.

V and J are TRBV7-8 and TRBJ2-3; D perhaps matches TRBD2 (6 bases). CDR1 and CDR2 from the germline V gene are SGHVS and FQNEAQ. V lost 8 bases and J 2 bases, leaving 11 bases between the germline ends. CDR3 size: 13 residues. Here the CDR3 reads CASSSGYTDTQYF. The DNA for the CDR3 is TGTGCCAGCTCAAGCGGGTACACAGATACGCAGTATTTT.

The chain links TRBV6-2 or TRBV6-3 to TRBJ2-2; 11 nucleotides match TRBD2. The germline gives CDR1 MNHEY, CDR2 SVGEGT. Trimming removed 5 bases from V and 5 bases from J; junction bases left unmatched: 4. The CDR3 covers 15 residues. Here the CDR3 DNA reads TGTGCCAGCAGTCTGGGACTAGCGGAAACCGGGGAGCTGTTTTTT. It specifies CASSLGLAETGELFF.

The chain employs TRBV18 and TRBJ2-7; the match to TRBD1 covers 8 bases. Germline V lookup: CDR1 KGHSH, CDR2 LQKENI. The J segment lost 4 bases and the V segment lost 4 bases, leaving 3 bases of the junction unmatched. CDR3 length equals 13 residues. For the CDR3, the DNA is TGTGCCAGCTCACGGGACAGGAGTTACGAGCAGTACTTC. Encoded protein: CASSRDRSYEQYF.

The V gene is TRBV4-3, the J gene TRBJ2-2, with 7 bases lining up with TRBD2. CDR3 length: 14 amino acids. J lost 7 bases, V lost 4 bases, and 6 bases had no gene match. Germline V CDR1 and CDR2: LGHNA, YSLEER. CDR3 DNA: TGCGCCAGCAGCCGTGTCGGCGGGGGCGGGGAGCTGTTTTTT. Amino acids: CASSRVGGGGELFF.

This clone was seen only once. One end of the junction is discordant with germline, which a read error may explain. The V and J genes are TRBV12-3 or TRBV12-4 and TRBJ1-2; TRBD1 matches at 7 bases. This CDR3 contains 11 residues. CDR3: CASRSDRVSLF. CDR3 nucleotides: TGTGCCAGCAGGTCCGACAGGGTGTCCCTCTTC.

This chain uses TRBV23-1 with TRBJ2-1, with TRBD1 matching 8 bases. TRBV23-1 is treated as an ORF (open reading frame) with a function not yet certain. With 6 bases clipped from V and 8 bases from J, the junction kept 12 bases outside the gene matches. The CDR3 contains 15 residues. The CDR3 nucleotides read TGCGCCAGCAGCCAACGGACAGGGTCGAGGTATGAGCAGTTCTTC. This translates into CASSQRTGSRYEQFF.

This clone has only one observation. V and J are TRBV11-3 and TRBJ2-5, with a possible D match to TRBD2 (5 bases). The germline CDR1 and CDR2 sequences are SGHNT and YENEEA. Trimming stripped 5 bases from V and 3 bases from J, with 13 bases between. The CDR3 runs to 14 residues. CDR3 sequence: CASSHRLSEETQYF. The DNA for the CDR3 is TGTGCCAGCAGCCACCGACTATCAGAAGAGACCCAGTACTTC.

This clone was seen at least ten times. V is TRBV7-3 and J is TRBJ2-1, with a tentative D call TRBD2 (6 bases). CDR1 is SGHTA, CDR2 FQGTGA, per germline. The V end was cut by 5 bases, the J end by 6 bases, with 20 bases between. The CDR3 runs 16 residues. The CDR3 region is CASSPPGVGGFNEQFF. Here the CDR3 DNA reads TGTGCCAGCAGCCCGCCTGGGGTCGGGGGATTCAATGAGCAGTTCTTC.

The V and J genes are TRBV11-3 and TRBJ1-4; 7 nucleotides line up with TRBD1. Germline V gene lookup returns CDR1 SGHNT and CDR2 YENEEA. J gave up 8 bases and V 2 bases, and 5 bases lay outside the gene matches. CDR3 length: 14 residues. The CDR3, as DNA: TGTGCCAGCAGCTTAAGTTTGGGACAGGAAAAACTGTTTTTT. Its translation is CASSLSLGQEKLFF.

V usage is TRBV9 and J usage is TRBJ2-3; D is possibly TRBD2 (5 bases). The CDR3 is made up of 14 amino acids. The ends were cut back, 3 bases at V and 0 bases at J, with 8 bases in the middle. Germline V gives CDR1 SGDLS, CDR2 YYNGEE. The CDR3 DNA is TGTGCCAGCAGCGCCGGGATTAGCACAGATACGCAGTATTTT. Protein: CASSAGISTDTQYF.

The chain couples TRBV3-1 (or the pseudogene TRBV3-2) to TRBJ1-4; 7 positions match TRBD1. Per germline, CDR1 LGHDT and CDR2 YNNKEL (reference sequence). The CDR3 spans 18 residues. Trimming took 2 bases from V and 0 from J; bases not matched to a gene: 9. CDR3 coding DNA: TGTGCCAGCAGCCAATCGACAGGGATTCTTGCAACTAATGAAAAACTGTTTTTT. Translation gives CASSQSTGILATNEKLFF.

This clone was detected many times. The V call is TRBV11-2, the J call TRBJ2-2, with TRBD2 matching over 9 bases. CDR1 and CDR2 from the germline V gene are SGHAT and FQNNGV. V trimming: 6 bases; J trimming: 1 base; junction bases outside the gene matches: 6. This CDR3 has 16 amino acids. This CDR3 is CASRRAGGQNTGELFF. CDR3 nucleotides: TGTGCCAGCAGGCGAGCGGGGGGCCAGAACACCGGGGAGCTGTTTTTT.

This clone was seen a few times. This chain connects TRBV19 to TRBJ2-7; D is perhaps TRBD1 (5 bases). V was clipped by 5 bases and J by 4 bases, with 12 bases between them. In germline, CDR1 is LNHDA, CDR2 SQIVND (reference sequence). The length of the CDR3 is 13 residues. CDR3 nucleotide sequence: TGTGCCAGTAGTTTCTCCGGACATTACGAGCAGTACTTC. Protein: CASSFSGHYEQYF.

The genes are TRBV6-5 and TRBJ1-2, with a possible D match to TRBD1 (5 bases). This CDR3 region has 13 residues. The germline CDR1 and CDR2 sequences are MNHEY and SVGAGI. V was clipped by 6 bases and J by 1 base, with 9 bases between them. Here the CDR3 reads CASRSDINYGYTF. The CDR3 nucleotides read TGTGCCAGCAGATCGGACATTAACTATGGCTACACCTTC.

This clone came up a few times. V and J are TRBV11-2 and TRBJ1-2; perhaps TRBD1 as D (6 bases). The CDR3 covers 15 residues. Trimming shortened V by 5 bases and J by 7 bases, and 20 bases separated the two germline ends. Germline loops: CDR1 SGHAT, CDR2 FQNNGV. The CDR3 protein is CASSPTRGRGTGYTF. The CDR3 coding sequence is TGTGCCAGCAGCCCCACAAGGGGCAGGGGTACTGGCTACACCTTC.

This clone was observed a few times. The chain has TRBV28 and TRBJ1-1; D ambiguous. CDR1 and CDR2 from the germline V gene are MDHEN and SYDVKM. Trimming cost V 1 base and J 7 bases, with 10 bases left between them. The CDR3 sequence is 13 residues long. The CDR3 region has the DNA TGTGCCAGCAGTTTATTCCTCGGGGTTGAAGCTTTCTTT. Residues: CASSLFLGVEAFF. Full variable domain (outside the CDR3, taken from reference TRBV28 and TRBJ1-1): DVKVTQSSRYLVKRTGEKVFLECVQDMDHENMFWYRQDPGLGLRLIYFSYDVKMKEKGDIPEGYSVSREKKERFSLILESASTNQTSMYLCASSLFLGVEAFFGQGTRLTVV.

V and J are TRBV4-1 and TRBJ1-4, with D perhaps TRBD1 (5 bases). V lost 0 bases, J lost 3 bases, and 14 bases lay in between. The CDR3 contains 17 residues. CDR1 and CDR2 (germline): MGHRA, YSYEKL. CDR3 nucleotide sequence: TGCGCCAGCAGCCAAGATTTTCAGGGAAGGGCTAATGAAAAACTGTTTTTT. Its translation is CASSQDFQGRANEKLFF.